The 18 T cell receptor beta chains below all came from one sample that was sequenced in a study of blood T cell repertoires in COVID-19. Produced via immunoSEQ multiplex PCR; TCRdb's table is partial and in-frame only. Of around 230,000 clones in the sample, over 70% are singletons; the top ten hold about 8%. The sequenced material came from peripheral blood. These receptors all come from an elderly woman with acute or convalescent COVID-19.

The J gene is TRBJ1-1, the V gene TRBV7-9; possibly TRBD1 for D (5 bases). The V gene lost 5 bases and the J gene lost 0 bases, with 13 bases spanning the gap. Germline V gene data show CDR1 as SEHNR and CDR2 as FQNEAQ (reference sequence). The CDR3 has 15 amino acids. CDR3 sequence reads: CASSRGVALNTEAFF. Written as DNA, the CDR3 is TGTGCCAGCAGCCGGGGGGTGGCCTTGAACACTGAAGCTTTCTTT.

The J gene is TRBJ1-1, the V gene TRBV18; D perhaps matches TRBD1 (6 bases). V lost 1 base to trimming and J lost 6 bases, with 9 bases between them. In germline, CDR1 is KGHSH, CDR2 LQKENI. The CDR3 loop spans 13 amino acids. CDR3 coding DNA: TGTGCCAGCTCACCACAGGGGGTAGCTGAAGCTTTCTTT. The encoded protein is CASSPQGVAEAFF.

The gene calls are TRBV10-1 and TRBJ1-1; D is uncertain. Trimming removed 3 bases at V and 4 bases at J, with 9 bases between. CDR1 is WNHNN and CDR2 is SYGVQD in the germline V gene (reference sequence). The CDR3 sequence is 13 residues long. The CDR3 nucleotides are TGCGCCAGCAGTGATGAGGTGGGCACTGAAGCTTTCTTT. It yields the protein CASSDEVGTEAFF.

The V gene is TRBV5-6, the J gene TRBJ1-6; D gene uncertain. Germline CDR1 and CDR2: SGHDT and YYEEEE. Trimming left V 4 bases short and J 5 bases short, with 10 bases between. The CDR3 runs to 14 residues. CDR3 in DNA: TGTGCCAGCAGCCGCCGGGAGAATAATTCACCCCTCCACTTT. Protein product: CASSRRENNSPLHF.

The chain links TRBV15 to TRBJ1-1; 7 bases are a match to TRBD1. V shed 0 bases, J shed 1 base, and the junction held 2 bases outside the gene matches. Per the germline V gene, CDR1 is LNHNV and CDR2 is YYDKDF (reference sequence). The CDR3 is 15 amino acids. The CDR3: CATSRDHRGNTEAFF. CDR3 nucleotides: TGTGCCACCAGCAGAGATCACAGGGGGAACACTGAAGCTTTCTTT.

V gene TRBV2 combines with J gene TRBJ2-3, with 10 bases matching TRBD2. Germline assignment: CDR1 SNHLY and CDR2 FYNNEI. Losses at the gene ends were 10 bases for V and 0 bases for J; bases not matched to a gene: 10. The CDR3 sequence is 16 residues long. The CDR3 nucleotides read TGTGCCACAAAGTTGCTAGCGGGGGAAAGCACAGATACGCAGTATTTT. This sequence encodes CATKLLAGESTDTQYF. The whole variable domain, filled in from reference TRBV2 and TRBJ2-3, reads EPEVTQTPSHQVTQMGQEVILRCVPISNHLYFYWYRQILGQKVEFLVSFYNNEISEKSEIFDDQFSVERPDGSNFTLKIRSTKLEDSAMYFCATKLLAGESTDTQYFGPGTRLTVL.

This rearrangement joins TRBV2 to TRBJ2-5; TRBD2 agrees at 10 bases. The ends lost 5 bases at V and 1 base at J; junction bases unmatched: 4. The length of the CDR3 is 15 residues. Germline values: CDR1 SNHLY, CDR2 FYNNEI. CDR3 nucleotides: TGTGCCAGCAGTTGGACTAGCGGAACCCAAGAGACCCAGTACTTC. It yields the protein CASSWTSGTQETQYF.

The rearrangement joins TRBV24-1 to TRBJ2-1; 11 positions agree with TRBD1. The CDR3 consists of 15 residues. Trimming removed 10 bases from V and 7 bases from J; junction bases left unmatched: 11. The germline V gene has CDR1 KGHDR and CDR2 SFDVKD. The CDR3 DNA reads TGTGCCACGCAAGATCGGACAGGGGGCTTGAATGAGCAGTTCTTC. Its translation is CATQDRTGGLNEQFF.

V and J are TRBV5-1 and TRBJ2-5, with D maybe TRBD1 (6 bases). CDR3 length equals 16 residues. Germline values: CDR1 SGHRS, CDR2 YFSETQ. V gave up 2 bases and J gave up 4 bases, with 18 bases separating them. The CDR3 bases are TGCGCCAGCAGCTTAGTGGACAGACCGAGGGGAGAGACCCAGTACTTC. Its protein is CASSLVDRPRGETQYF.

CDR3 sequence reads: CASRQSGSGTGELFF. CDR3 coding DNA: TGTGCCAGCAGGCAGAGCGGGAGTGGAACCGGGGAGCTGTTTTTT. This chain joins TRBV6-5 and TRBJ2-2, with 8 bases that match TRBD2. The CDR3 spans 15 residues. Trimming took 6 bases from V and 5 from J; bases not matched to a gene: 8. Looked up from germline, CDR1 is MNHEY and CDR2 is SVGAGI.

This chain connects TRBV27 to TRBJ2-5; TRBD2 is a possible D gene (5 bases). CDR3 size: 15 residues. The ends were cut back, 7 bases at V and 1 base at J, with 16 bases in the middle. From germline, CDR1 is MNHEY and CDR2 SMNVEV (reference sequence). CDR3: CASTPWASSQETQYF. The CDR3 DNA reads as TGTGCCAGCACCCCTTGGGCTAGCAGCCAAGAGACCCAGTACTTC.

The rearrangement links TRBV2 to TRBJ2-3, with no clear D. This CDR3 has 14 residues. V lost 0 bases, J lost 4 bases, and 8 bases lay in between. CDR1 is SNHLY, CDR2 FYNNEI, per germline. CDR3 DNA: TGTGCCAGCAGTGAAGCGCCGAGCCCAGATACGCAGTATTTT. It is translated as CASSEAPSPDTQYF.

The genes are TRBV5-1 and TRBJ2-3; no definite D call. Per germline, CDR1 SGHRS and CDR2 YFSETQ. Deletions cut 9 bases from V and 2 bases from J, with 19 bases between. The CDR3 spans 15 residues. The DNA of the CDR3 is TGCGCCACCCAAGCCTTCCCGCTTAACACAGATACGCAGTATTTT. It specifies CATQAFPLNTDTQYF.

In regard to this clone: Other DNA sequences in this sample translate to the same CDR3. The chain couples TRBV3-1 (or the pseudogene TRBV3-2) to TRBJ1-1, with 9 bases lining up with TRBD1. This CDR3 contains 12 residues. V dropped 4 bases and J dropped 8; count of bases not matched to a gene: 2. The germline V gene has CDR1 LGHDT and CDR2 YNNKEL (reference sequence). In DNA form, the CDR3 reads TGTGCCAGCAGCCCGGGACAGGGCGAAGCTTTCTTT. Amino acids: CASSPGQGEAFF.

The chain employs TRBV28 and TRBJ1-2; 8 bases align to TRBD1. This CDR3 is 15 amino acids long. V trimming: 1 base; J trimming: 3 bases; junction bases outside the gene matches: 4. CDR1 and CDR2 from the germline V gene are MDHEN and SYDVKM. The CDR3 reads CASSLFLDRDYGYTF. In nucleotides, the CDR3 is TGTGCCAGCAGTTTATTTCTGGACAGGGACTATGGCTACACCTTC.

The gene calls are TRBV19 and TRBJ1-3; D gene unclear. The CDR3 is 15 amino acids. With 3 bases removed from V and 0 bases from J, the gap between germline ends came to 9 bases. Germline assignment: CDR1 LNHDA and CDR2 SQIVND (reference sequence). CDR3 DNA sequence: TGTGCCAGTAGTATTTCGGAGCACTCTGGAAACACCATATATTTT. This encodes CASSISEHSGNTIYF.

The V and J genes are TRBV5-6 and TRBJ1-3; D unclear. Trimming removed 0 bases from V and 0 bases from J, with 7 bases in between. Looked up from germline, CDR1 is SGHDT and CDR2 is YYEEEE. The CDR3 is 15 amino acids. CDR3 bases: TGTGCCAGCAGCTTGGGGAGCTTCTCTGGAAACACCATATATTTT. Translation gives CASSLGSFSGNTIYF.

J is TRBJ1-6 and V is TRBV19; D is ambiguous. The V end lost 9 bases, the J end lost 1 base, and 10 bases lay between the germline ends. The CDR3 consists of 14 residues. CDR1 is LNHDA and CDR2 is SQIVND in the germline V gene (reference sequence). The CDR3 protein is CASQSGSYNSPLHF. DNA for the CDR3: TGTGCCAGCCAGTCGGGTTCCTATAATTCACCCCTCCACTTT.